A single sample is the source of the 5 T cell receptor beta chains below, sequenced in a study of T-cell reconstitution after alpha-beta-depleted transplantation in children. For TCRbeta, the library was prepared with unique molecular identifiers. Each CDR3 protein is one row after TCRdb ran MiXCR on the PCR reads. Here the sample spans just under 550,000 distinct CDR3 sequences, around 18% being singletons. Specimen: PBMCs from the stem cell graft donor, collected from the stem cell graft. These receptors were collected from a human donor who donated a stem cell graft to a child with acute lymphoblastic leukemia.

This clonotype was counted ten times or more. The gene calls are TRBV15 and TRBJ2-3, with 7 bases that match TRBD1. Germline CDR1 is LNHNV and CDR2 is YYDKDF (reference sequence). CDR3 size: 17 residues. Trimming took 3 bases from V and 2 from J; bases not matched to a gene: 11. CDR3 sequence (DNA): TGTGCCACCAGCAGGACGGTAGGGACAGCCTTCACAGATACGCAGTATTTT. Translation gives CATSRTVGTAFTDTQYF.

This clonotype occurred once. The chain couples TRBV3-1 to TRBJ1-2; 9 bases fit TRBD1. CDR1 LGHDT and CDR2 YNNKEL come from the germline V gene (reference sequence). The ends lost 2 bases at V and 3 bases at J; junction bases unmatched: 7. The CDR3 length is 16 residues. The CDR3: CASSQSLTGGYYGYTF. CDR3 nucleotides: TGTGCCAGCAGCCAATCCCTGACAGGGGGTTACTATGGCTACACCTTC.

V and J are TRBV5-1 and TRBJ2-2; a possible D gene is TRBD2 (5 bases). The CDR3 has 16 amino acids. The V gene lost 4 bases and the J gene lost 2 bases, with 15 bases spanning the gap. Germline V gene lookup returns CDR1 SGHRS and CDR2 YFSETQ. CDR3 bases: TGCGCCAGCAGCCATCTGGGTCCGGGAAACACCGGGGAGCTGTTTTTT. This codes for CASSHLGPGNTGELFF. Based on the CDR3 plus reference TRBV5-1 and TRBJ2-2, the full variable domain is KAGVTQTPRYLIKTRGQQVTLSCSPISGHRSVSWYQQTPGQGLQFLFEYFSETQRNKGNFPGRFSGRQFSNSRSEMNVSTLELGDSALYLCASSHLGPGNTGELFFGEGSRLTVL.

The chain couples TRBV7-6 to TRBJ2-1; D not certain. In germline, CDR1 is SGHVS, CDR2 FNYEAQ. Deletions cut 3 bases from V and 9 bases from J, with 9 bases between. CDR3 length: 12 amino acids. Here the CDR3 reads CASSLTLSEQFF. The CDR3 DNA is TGTGCCAGCAGCTTGACGCTAAGTGAGCAGTTCTTC.

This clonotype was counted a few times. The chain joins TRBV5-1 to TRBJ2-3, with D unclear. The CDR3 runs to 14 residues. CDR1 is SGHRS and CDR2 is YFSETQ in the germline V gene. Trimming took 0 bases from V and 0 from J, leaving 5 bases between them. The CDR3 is CASSLASSTDTQYF. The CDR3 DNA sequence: TGCGCCAGCAGCTTGGCCTCTAGCACAGATACGCAGTATTTT.